Listed here are 19 T cell receptor beta chains from one sample, sequenced in a study of cytomegalovirus exposure and HLA in healthy donors (dated by TCRdb to between 2016 and 2019). Library preparation employed the immunoSEQ multiplex PCR assay. TCRdb provides this immuneACCESS table in a form limited to in-frame rearrangements. Some clones are lacking; in checked studies, under half of them reflect an unresolved V gene, and why the rest are absent is not known. In all, the sample holds tens of thousands of clones, and 95% to 98% of those were seen once. Around 0.78% of the sample is held by the ten biggest clonotypes. Sequenced: PBMCs. The receptors originated from a man aged 18 to 29 in good health and CMV-seronegative.

This rearrangement joins TRBV5-1 to TRBJ1-1, with D unclear. The CDR3 extends over 14 amino acids. Germline V gene lookup returns CDR1 SGHRS and CDR2 YFSETQ. Trimming took off 4 bases at V and 4 bases at J, with 14 bases between the two ends. This CDR3 is CASSRITRLTEAFF. The CDR3 coding sequence is TGCGCCAGCAGCAGAATAACAAGACTCACTGAAGCTTTCTTT.

The chain couples TRBV11-2 to TRBJ2-1; possible D gene TRBD2, 5 bases. V lost 5 bases and J 9 bases, leaving 14 bases between the germline ends. Germline CDR1 is SGHAT and CDR2 is FQNNGV. The CDR3 runs to 13 residues. For the CDR3, the DNA is TGTGCCAGCAGCCCCATTAGCGCGGGTGAGCAGTTCTTC. As protein: CASSPISAGEQFF.

The chain employs TRBV5-1 and TRBJ2-6; 8 bases match TRBD2. Germline V gene lookup returns CDR1 SGHRS and CDR2 YFSETQ. CDR3 length: 15 residues. V shed 4 bases, J shed 2 bases, and the junction held 2 bases outside the gene matches. The CDR3 reads CASSPGGTGANVLTF. The CDR3 coding sequence is TGCGCCAGCAGCCCGGGGGGGACTGGGGCCAACGTCCTGACTTTC.

Points on this clone: Its ends do not fully match the called genes, so a read error is possible. The V call is TRBV7-2, the J call TRBJ2-1; 10 bases are a match to TRBD2. The CDR3 has 14 residues. Germline-derived CDR1 and CDR2 are SGHTA and FQGNSA. CDR3 coding DNA: TGTGCCAGCAGCCTAGCGGGAGTTATCAATGAGCAGTTCTTC. Its translation is CASSLAGVINEQFF.

This chain connects TRBV30 to TRBJ2-7; 11 positions match TRBD2. Germline-derived CDR1 and CDR2 are GTSNPN and SVGIG (reference sequence). The CDR3 is made up of 14 amino acids. The junction had 2 bases not matched to a gene; V was cut back by 1 base and J by 3 bases. CDR3 sequence (DNA): TGTGCCTGGAGTGAGGGACTAGCGGACTACGAGCAGTACTTC. This gives the protein CAWSEGLADYEQYF.

The chain uses TRBV7-2 and TRBJ2-1; D is possibly TRBD2 (5 bases). The germline gives CDR1 SGHTA, CDR2 FQGNSA. CDR3 length: 16 amino acids. Trimming shortened V by 1 base and J by 6 bases, and 16 bases separated the two germline ends. The CDR3 DNA is TGTGCCAGCAGCTTAGTCGGCGGCCTAGCAGTCAATGAGCAGTTCTTC. It codes for CASSLVGGLAVNEQFF.

The gene calls are TRBV6-5 and TRBJ1-2; TRBD1 matches 7 bases. After removal of 10 bases from V and 2 bases from J, the junction contained 7 bases not matched to a gene. Germline CDR1 and CDR2: MNHEY and SVGAGI. The CDR3 runs 13 residues. Here the CDR3 reads CATRQGPNYGYTF. The CDR3 DNA is TGTGCCACACGACAGGGACCCAACTATGGCTACACCTTC.

This sequence joins TRBV27 and TRBJ2-1; D may be TRBD1 (5 bases). CDR1 is MNHEY and CDR2 is SMNVEV in the germline V gene (reference sequence). This CDR3 has 14 residues. V gave up 3 bases and J gave up 5 bases, with 11 bases separating them. The CDR3, as DNA: TGTGCCAGCAGTTTGTGGGGCTCGGACAATGAGCAGTTCTTC. Protein: CASSLWGSDNEQFF.

V gene TRBV6-6 combines with J gene TRBJ2-3; 11 bases agree with TRBD1. CDR3 length: 16 amino acids. Germline CDR1 MNHNY, CDR2 SVGAGI (reference sequence). V dropped 5 bases and J dropped 6; count of bases not matched to a gene: 10. CDR3 sequence reads: CASSSLGTGGSDTQYF. The CDR3 DNA reads as TGTGCCAGCAGTAGCCTCGGGACAGGGGGGTCGGATACGCAGTATTTT.

The rearrangement uses TRBV6-1 and TRBJ1-5; D might be TRBD1 (6 bases). This CDR3 spans 14 amino acids. V lost 11 bases and J 3 bases, leaving 17 bases between the germline ends. The germline V gene has CDR1 MNHNS and CDR2 SASEGT. CDR3 coding DNA: TGTGCCGCCAGGGGCCCAGGTTTCAATCAGCCCCAGCATTTT. Translating gives CAARGPGFNQPQHF.

V is TRBV6-5 and J is TRBJ1-1; 10 bases agree with TRBD1. V shed 4 bases and J 0 bases; nucleotides not matched to a gene: 2. The CDR3 loop spans 15 amino acids. Looked up from germline, CDR1 is MNHEY and CDR2 is SVGAGI. CDR3 DNA: TGTGCCAGCAGTTCCGGGACAGGGGTGAACACTGAAGCTTTCTTT. Translated: CASSSGTGVNTEAFF.

The chain employs TRBV23-1 and TRBJ2-5; weak D call: TRBD2 (6 bases). TRBV23-1 is annotated as an ORF whose role is uncertain. This CDR3 region has 18 residues. Trimming cost V 2 bases and J 5 bases, with 24 bases left between them. The CDR3 bases are TGCGCCAGCAGTCAAGTTTCGGTGCGGCCTGCGGCGGGGGAGACCCAGTACTTC. Its translation is CASSQVSVRPAAGETQYF.

The J gene is TRBJ1-1, the V gene TRBV28; possibly TRBD1 for D (6 bases). Trimming left V 5 bases short and J 1 base short, with 14 bases between. Germline CDR1 MDHEN, CDR2 SYDVKM. The CDR3 loop spans 15 amino acids. The CDR3 nucleotides are TGTGCCAGCAGTCCGCACGGACAGAAGAACACTGAAGCTTTCTTT. Amino acid sequence: CASSPHGQKNTEAFF.

The V gene is TRBV5-1, the J gene TRBJ2-2; tentative D call: TRBD1 (5 bases). V lost 4 bases to trimming and J lost 0 bases, with 13 bases between them. This CDR3 contains 16 residues. Germline loops: CDR1 SGHRS, CDR2 YFSETQ. The CDR3 is CASSPRTYSNTGELFF. In DNA, the CDR3 is TGCGCCAGCAGCCCTAGGACATACTCGAACACCGGGGAGCTGTTTTTT.

This sequence joins TRBV5-4 and TRBJ2-3; tentative D call: TRBD2 (5 bases). V was clipped by 5 bases and J by 1 base, with 17 bases between them. CDR3 length: 16 amino acids. Germline V CDR1 and CDR2: SGHNT, YYREEE (reference sequence). The CDR3 here is CASRHRGGSRTDTQYF. CDR3 coding DNA: TGTGCCAGCAGACACCGGGGTGGCAGTCGCACAGATACGCAGTATTTT.

The rearrangement joins TRBV29-1 to TRBJ1-1; D is ambiguous. Germline V gives CDR1 SQVTM, CDR2 ANQGSEA. This CDR3 contains 14 residues. The V and J ends lost 4 bases and 3 bases respectively, with 15 bases between them. CDR3 in amino acids: CSVVSPGYDTEAFF. The CDR3 bases are TGCAGCGTTGTATCTCCGGGTTATGACACTGAAGCTTTCTTT. The full variable domain, completed using reference TRBV29-1 and TRBJ1-1, is SAVISQKPSRDICQRGTSLTIQCQVDSQVTMMFWYRQQPGQSLTLIATANQGSEATYESGFVIDKFPISRPNLTFSTLTVSNMSPEDSSIYLCSVVSPGYDTEAFFGQGTRLTVV.

The V gene is TRBV5-1, the J gene TRBJ2-3; 13 bases agree with TRBD2. From germline, CDR1 is SGHRS and CDR2 YFSETQ. V lost 0 bases, J lost 5 bases, and 6 bases stayed unmatched. This CDR3 comprises 17 residues. DNA for the CDR3: TGCGCCAGCAGCTTGGACGGACTAGCGGGAGCGCTAGATACGCAGTATTTT. Protein product: CASSLDGLAGALDTQYF. The full variable domain, with the rest looked up from reference TRBV5-1 and TRBJ2-3, is KAGVTQTPRYLIKTRGQQVTLSCSPISGHRSVSWYQQTPGQGLQFLFEYFSETQRNKGNFPGRFSGRQFSNSRSEMNVSTLELGDSALYLCASSLDGLAGALDTQYFGPGTRLTVL.

This clone showed up just a few times. The chain joins TRBV2 to TRBJ1-1; D possibly corresponds to TRBD1 (5 bases). The V and J ends lost 4 bases and 1 base respectively, with 7 bases between them. This CDR3 spans 13 amino acids. The V gene's germline CDR1 is SNHLY and CDR2 FYNNEI. CDR3: CASSGQGNTEAFF. Written as DNA, the CDR3 is TGTGCCAGCAGTGGGCAGGGGAACACTGAAGCTTTCTTT.

The chain is built from TRBV23-1 and TRBJ2-7; 9 nucleotides agree with TRBD1. TRBV23-1 is noted as an ORF with a role that remains uncertain. After removal of 4 bases from V and 0 bases from J, the junction contained 7 bases not matched to a gene. The CDR3 contains 16 residues. CDR3 DNA: TGCGCCAGCAGTCTGGAACCGGGACAGGGCTCCTACGAGCAGTACTTC. Protein product: CASSLEPGQGSYEQYF.